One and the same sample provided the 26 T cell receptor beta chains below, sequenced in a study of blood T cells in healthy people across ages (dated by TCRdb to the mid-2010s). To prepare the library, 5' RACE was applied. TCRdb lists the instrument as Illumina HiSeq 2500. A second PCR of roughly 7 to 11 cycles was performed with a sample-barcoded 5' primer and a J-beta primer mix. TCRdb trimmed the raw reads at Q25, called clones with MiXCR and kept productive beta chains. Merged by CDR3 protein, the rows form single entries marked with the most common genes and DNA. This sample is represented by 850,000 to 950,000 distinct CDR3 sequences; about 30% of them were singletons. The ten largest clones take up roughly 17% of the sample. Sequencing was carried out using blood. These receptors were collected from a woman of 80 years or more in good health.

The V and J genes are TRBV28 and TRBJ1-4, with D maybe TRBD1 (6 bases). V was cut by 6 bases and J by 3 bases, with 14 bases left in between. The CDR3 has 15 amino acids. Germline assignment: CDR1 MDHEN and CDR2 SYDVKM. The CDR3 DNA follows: TGTGCCAGCAGCCCCCTCGGGGGCTCTAATGAAAAACTGTTTTTT. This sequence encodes CASSPLGGSNEKLFF.

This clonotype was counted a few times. The CDR3 nucleotides are TGTGCCAGCTCATCTTCGACAGGGTCGACACCCCTCCACTTT. It yields the protein CASSSSTGSTPLHF. The J gene is TRBJ1-6, the V gene TRBV18, with 7 bases that match TRBD1. J lost 11 bases, V lost 5 bases, and 9 bases had no gene match. This CDR3 has 14 residues. Germline-derived CDR1 and CDR2 are KGHSH and LQKENI.

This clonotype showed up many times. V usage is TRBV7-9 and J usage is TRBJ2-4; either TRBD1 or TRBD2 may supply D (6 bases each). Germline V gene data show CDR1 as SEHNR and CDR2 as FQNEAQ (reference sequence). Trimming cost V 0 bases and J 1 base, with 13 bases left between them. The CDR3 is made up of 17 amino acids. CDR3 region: CASSLAIGGPAKNIQYF. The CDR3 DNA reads TGTGCCAGCAGCTTAGCGATAGGGGGGCCGGCCAAAAACATTCAGTACTTC.

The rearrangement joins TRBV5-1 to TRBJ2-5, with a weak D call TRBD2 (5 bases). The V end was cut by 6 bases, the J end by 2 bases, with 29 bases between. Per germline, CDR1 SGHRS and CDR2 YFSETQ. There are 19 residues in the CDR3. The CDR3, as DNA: TGCGCCAGCACCCATGAAACGGGGAAGGGAACTCGAGCTCAAGAGACCCAGTACTTC. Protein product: CASTHETGKGTRAQETQYF.

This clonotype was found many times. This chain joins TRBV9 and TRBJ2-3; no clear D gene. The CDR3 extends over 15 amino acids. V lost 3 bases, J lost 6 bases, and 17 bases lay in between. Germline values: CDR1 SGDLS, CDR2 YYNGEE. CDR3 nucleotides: TGTGCCAGCAGCGAAGCACTTGGGTCGTGGGATACGCAGTATTTT. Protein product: CASSEALGSWDTQYF.

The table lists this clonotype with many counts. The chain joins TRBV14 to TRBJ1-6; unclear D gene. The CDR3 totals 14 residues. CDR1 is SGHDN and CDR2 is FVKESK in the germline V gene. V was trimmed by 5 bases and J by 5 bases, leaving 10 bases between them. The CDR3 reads CASSGRDHNSPLHF. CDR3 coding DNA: TGTGCCAGCAGCGGCCGGGATCATAATTCACCCCTCCACTTT.

The CDR3 region has the DNA TGCAGCGTTGGTGTTGGGCACACCGGGGAGCTGTTTTTT. Its protein is CSVGVGHTGELFF. The V gene is TRBV29-1, the J gene TRBJ2-2; D is unresolved. Germline V gene data show CDR1 as SQVTM and CDR2 as ANQGSEA. There are 13 residues in the CDR3. V lost 4 bases and J lost 3, with 9 bases in between.

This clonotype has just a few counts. CDR3 coding DNA: TGTGCCAGCAGTGGAGGCCTTAGCAATCAGCCCCAGCATTTT. Residues: CASSGGLSNQPQHF. The rearrangement uses TRBV2 and TRBJ1-5, with no clear D. V was pared by 4 bases and J by 0 bases, with 7 bases between. The length of the CDR3 is 14 residues. Germline CDR1 is SNHLY and CDR2 is FYNNEI. Full variable domain (outside the CDR3, taken from reference TRBV2 and TRBJ1-5): EPEVTQTPSHQVTQMGQEVILRCVPISNHLYFYWYRQILGQKVEFLVSFYNNEISEKSEIFDDQFSVERPDGSNFTLKIRSTKLEDSAMYFCASSGGLSNQPQHFGDGTRLSIL.

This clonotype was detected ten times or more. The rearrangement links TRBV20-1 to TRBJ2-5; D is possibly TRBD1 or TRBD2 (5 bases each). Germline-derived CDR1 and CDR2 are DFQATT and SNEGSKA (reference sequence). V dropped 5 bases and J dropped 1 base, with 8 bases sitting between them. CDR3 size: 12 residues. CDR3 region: CSAPGTQETQYF. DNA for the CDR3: TGCAGTGCTCCTGGGACCCAAGAGACCCAGTACTTC.

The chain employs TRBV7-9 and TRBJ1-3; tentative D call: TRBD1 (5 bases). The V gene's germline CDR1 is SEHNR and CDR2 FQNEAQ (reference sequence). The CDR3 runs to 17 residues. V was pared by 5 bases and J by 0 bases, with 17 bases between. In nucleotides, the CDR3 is TGTGCCAGCAGCCGGCGGACACTCGCCGCCTCTGGAAACACCATATATTTT. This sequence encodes CASSRRTLAASGNTIYF. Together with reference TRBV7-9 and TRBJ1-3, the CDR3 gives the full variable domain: DTGVSQNPRHKITKRGQNVTFRCDPISEHNRLYWYRQTLGQGPEFLTYFQNEAQLEKSRLLSDRFSAERPKGSFSTLEIQRTEQGDSAMYLCASSRRTLAASGNTIYFGEGSWLTVV.

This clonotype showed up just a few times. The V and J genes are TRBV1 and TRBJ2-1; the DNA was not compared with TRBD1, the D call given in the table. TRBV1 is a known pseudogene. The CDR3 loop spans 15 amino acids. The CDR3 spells CTSSRYPPGDNEQFF. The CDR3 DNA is TGCACCAGCAGCCGATACCCCCCAGGGGACAATGAGCAGTTCTTC.

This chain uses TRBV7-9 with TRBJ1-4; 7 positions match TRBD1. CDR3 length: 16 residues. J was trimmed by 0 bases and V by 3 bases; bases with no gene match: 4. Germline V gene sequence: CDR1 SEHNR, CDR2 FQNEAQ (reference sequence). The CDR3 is CASSFGQVATNEKLFF. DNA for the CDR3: TGTGCCAGCAGCTTTGGACAGGTAGCAACTAATGAAAAACTGTTTTTT.

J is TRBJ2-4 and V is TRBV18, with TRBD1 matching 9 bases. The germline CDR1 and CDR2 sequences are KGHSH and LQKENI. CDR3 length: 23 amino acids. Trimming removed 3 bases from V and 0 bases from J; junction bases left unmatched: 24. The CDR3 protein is CASSPNPRDRASGRQLAKNIQYF. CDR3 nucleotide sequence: TGTGCCAGCTCACCTAACCCCCGGGACAGGGCTTCGGGCCGCCAACTAGCCAAAAACATTCAGTACTTC.

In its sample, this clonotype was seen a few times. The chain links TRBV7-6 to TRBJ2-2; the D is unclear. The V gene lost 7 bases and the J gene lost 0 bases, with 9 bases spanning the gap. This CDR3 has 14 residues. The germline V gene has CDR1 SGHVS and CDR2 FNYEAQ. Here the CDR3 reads CASNPDPNTGELFF. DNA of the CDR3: TGTGCCAGCAACCCGGACCCGAACACCGGGGAGCTGTTTTTT.

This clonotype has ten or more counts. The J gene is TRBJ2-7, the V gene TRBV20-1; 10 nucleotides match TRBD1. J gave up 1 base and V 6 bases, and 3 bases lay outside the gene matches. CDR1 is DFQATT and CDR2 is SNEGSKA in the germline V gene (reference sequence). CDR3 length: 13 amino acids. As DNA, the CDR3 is TGCAGTGCCACGGACAGGGGGTCCTACGAGCAGTACTTC. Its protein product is CSATDRGSYEQYF.

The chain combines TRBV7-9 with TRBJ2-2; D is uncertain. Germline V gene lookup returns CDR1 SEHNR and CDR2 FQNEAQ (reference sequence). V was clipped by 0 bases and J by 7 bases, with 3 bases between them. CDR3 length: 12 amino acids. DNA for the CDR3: TGTGCCAGCAGCTTAGCTTTCGGGGAGCTGTTTTTT. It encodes CASSLAFGELFF.

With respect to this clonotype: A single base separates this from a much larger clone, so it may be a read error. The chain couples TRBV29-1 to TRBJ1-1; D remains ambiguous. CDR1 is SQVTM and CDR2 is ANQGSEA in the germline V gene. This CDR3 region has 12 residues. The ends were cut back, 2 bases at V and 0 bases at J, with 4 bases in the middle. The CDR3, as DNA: TGCAGCGTTGAAACGGTGAACACTGAAGCTTTCTTT. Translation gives CSVETVNTEAFF.

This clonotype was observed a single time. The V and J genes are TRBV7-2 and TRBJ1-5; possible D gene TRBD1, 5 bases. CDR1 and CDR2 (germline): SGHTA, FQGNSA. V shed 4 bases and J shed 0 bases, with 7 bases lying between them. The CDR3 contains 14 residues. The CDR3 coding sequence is TGTGCCAGCAGCTGGGGCCATAGCAATCAGCCCCAGCATTTT. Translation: CASSWGHSNQPQHF. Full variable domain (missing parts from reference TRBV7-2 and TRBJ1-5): GAGVSQSPSNKVTEKGKDVELRCDPISGHTALYWYRQSLGQGLEFLIYFQGNSAPDKSGLPSDRFSAERTGGSVSTLTIQRTQQEDSAVYLCASSWGHSNQPQHFGDGTRLSIL.

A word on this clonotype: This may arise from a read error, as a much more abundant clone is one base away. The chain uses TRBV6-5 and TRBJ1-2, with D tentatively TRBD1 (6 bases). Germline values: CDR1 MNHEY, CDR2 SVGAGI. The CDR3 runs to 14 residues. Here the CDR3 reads CAGSYSPGTTGYTF. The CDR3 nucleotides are TGTGCCGGCAGTTACTCTCCCGGGACAACTGGCTACACCTTC.

The CDR3 nucleotides are TGTGCCAGCAGCTTAAATCCGGGGCAACGAGGGGACTACACCTTC. This encodes CASSLNPGQRGDYTF. This chain uses TRBV7-2 with TRBJ1-2; D is possibly TRBD1 (5 bases). Trimming shortened V by 2 bases and J by 10 bases, and 20 bases separated the two germline ends. The CDR3 spans 15 residues. From germline, CDR1 is SGHTA and CDR2 FQGNSA.

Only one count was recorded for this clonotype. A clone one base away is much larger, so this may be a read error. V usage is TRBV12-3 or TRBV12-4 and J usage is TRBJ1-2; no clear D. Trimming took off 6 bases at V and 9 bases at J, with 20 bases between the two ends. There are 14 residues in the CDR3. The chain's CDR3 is CASSRTESCRSYTF. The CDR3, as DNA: TGTGCCAGCAGCCGCACAGAGAGCTGTCGTAGCTACACCTTC.

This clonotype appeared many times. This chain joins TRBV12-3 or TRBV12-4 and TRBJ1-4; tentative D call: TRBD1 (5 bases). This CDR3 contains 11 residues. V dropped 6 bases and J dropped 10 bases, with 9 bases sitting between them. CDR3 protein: CASRAGGKLFF. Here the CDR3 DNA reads TGTGCCAGCAGAGCCGGGGGAAAACTGTTTTTT.

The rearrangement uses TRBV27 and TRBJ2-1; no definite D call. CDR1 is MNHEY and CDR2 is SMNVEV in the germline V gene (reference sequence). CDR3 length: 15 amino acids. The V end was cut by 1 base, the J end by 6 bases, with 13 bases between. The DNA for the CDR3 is TGTGCCAGCAGTTTATTGGGCCGGGTTGGCAATGAGCAGTTCTTC. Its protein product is CASSLLGRVGNEQFF.

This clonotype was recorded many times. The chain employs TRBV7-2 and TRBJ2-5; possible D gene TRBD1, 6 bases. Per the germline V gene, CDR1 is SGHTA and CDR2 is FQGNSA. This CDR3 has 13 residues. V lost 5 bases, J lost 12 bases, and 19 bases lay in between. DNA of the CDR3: TGTGCCAGCAGCCCTGTGGGGGCCGGAGAAAAGTACTTC. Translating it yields CASSPVGAGEKYF.

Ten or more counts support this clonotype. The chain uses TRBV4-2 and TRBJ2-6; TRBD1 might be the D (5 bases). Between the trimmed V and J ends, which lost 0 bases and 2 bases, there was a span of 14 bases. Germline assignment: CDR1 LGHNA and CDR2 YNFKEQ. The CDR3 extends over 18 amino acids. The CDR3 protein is CASSQEGPGLAGANVLTF. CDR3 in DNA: TGTGCCAGCAGCCAAGAAGGCCCAGGGCTAGCTGGGGCCAACGTCCTGACTTTC.

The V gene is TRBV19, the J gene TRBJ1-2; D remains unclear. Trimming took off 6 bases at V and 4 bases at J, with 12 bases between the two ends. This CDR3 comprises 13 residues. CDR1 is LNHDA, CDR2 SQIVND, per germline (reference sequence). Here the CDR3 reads CASRDPTAYGYTF. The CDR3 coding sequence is TGTGCCAGTAGAGACCCCACAGCCTATGGCTACACCTTC. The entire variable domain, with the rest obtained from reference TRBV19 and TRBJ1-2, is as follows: DGGITQSPKYLFRKEGQNVTLSCEQNLNHDAMYWYRQDPGQGLRLIYYSQIVNDFQKGDIAEGYSVSREKKESFPLTVTSAQKNPTAFYLCASRDPTAYGYTFGSGTRLTVV.